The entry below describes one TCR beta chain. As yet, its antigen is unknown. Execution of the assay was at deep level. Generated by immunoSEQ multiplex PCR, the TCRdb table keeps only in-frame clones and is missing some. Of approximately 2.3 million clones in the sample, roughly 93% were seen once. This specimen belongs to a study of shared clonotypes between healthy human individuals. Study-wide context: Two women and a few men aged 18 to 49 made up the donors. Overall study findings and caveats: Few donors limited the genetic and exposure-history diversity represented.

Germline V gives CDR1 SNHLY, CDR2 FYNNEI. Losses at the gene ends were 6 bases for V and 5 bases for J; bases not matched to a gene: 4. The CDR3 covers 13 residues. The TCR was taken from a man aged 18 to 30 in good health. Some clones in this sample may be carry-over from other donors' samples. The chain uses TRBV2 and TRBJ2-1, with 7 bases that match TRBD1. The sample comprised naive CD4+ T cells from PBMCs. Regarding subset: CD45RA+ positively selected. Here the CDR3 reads CASSRTGNNEQFF. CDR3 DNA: TGTGCCAGCAGCAGGACAGGTAACAATGAGCAGTTCTTC.